This entry describes one T cell receptor (beta chain). Its specificity is not known. This specimen belongs to a study of identical twins. Findings of the study overall: Beta clonotypes that were abundant in cord blood contained fewer insertions, a pattern absent from memory repertoires.

Germline-derived CDR1 and CDR2 are LGHDT and YNNKEL (reference sequence). The V and J ends lost 1 base and 5 bases, in that order; junction bases with no gene match: 11. This CDR3 spans 17 amino acids. TCRdb ran MiXCR on the 5' RACE reads and lists one entry per CDR3 protein. The data show some 690,000 distinct CDR3 sequences, 21% seen once. Every sampled donor was Caucasian and healthy. The same sample was also studied in work on T cells expressing NK-cell markers.

The chain joins TRBV3-1 to TRBJ2-1; 7 positions agree with TRBD2. The specimen was PBMCs. This TCR was sampled from a woman aged 18-29 years in good health. CDR3 bases: TGTGCCAGCAGCCAAGGAAAGGTGGCGGGACTAAACAATGAGCAGTTCTTC. It encodes CASSQGKVAGLNNEQFF.